The rows below give T cell receptor beta chains drawn from one sample of a study of control samples from healthy donors and cancer patients. Sequencing was performed with immunoSEQ multiplex PCR; in TCRdb, only in-frame clones are kept and a portion is missing. The sample has tens of thousands of clones, roughly 86% seen once. Material: PBMCs. The receptors shown here come from a woman aged 55-70 years with lung cancer. CDR3s include the opening cysteine and the closing phenylalanine or tryptophan. A D gene is named only where the DNA matches it firmly. Part of the rows lack a size; the others show once, few, many or a class for expanded clones.

TRBD1	TRBV4-1	once	TRBJ2-3	CASSSPGQGADTQYF	TGCGCCAGCAGCTCGCCGGGACAGGGGGCCGATACGCAGTATTTT
NA	TRBV3-1/TRBV3-2	NA	TRBJ1-6	CASSQAGVGSPLHF	TGTGCCAGCAGCCAAGCAGGGGTTGGTTCACCCCTCCACTTT
NA	TRBV5-6	NA	TRBJ1-1	CASSAGGVNTEAFF	TGTGCCAGCAGCGCCGGGGGCGTGAACACTGAAGCTTTCTTT
TRBD2	TRBV28	NA	TRBJ2-7	CASSFILAGGLPPLEQYF	TGTGCCAGCAGTTTTATTCTAGCGGGAGGCCTCCCCCCCCTCGAGCAGTACTTC
NA	TRBV7-8	few	TRBJ2-1	CASSLLSSSEQFF	TGTGCCAGCAGCTTACTATCATCGAGTGAGCAGTTCTTC
NA	TRBV9	NA	TRBJ1-2	CASSVLGSAYGYTF	TGTGCCAGCAGCGTCCTGGGGTCCGCATATGGCTACACCTTC
NA	TRBV5-5	NA	TRBJ1-1	CASSLAPLMNTEAFF	TGTGCCAGCAGCTTGGCCCCGCTAATGAACACTGAAGCTTTCTTT
NA	TRBV4-1	NA	TRBJ2-5	CASSRLGETQYF	TGCGCCAGCAGCCGACTTGGGGAGACCCAGTACTTC
NA	TRBV10-3	once	TRBJ2-1	CAISDRQRSSYNEQFF	TGTGCCATCAGTGATCGACAGCGGAGCTCCTACAATGAGCAGTTCTTC
NA	TRBV20-1	once	TRBJ2-1	CSATRGNEQFF	TGCAGTGCGACCAGAGGCAATGAGCAGTTCTTC
NA	TRBV30	once	TRBJ2-7	CAGNSGTTYEQYF	TGTGCCGGAAACAGCGGAACTACCTACGAGCAGTACTTC
NA	TRBV5-1	once	TRBJ1-2	CASSLSPGGENGYTF	TGCGCCAGCAGCTTGTCCCCCGGAGGGGAGAATGGCTACACCTTC
TRBD1	TRBV2	NA	TRBJ2-1	CAKSGQGNNEQFF	TGTGCCAAATCGGGACAGGGAAATAATGAGCAGTTCTTC
NA	TRBV29-1	NA	TRBJ2-1	CSVPGSGYNEQFF	TGCAGCGTCCCCGGGAGCGGCTACAATGAGCAGTTCTTC
NA	TRBV7-8	NA	TRBJ1-5	CASSLVGPNQPQHF	TGTGCCAGCAGCTTAGTCGGGCCCAATCAGCCCCAGCATTTT
NA	TRBV6-5	NA	TRBJ2-1	CASAPSYNEQFF	TGTGCCAGCGCGCCCTCCTACAATGAGCAGTTCTTC
NA	TRBV4-1	NA	TRBJ2-5	CASNQREGGETQYF	TGCGCCAGCAACCAGCGGGAAGGGGGGGAGACCCAGTACTTC
NA	TRBV9	NA	TRBJ2-7	CASSVVGRGSSYEQYF	TGTGCCAGCAGCGTTGTAGGAAGGGGGTCCTCCTACGAGCAGTACTTC
NA	TRBV3-1/TRBV3-2	NA	TRBJ1-2	CASTEPGGYGYTF	TGTGCCAGCACAGAGCCCGGCGGCTATGGCTACACCTTC
TRBD1	TRBV5-4	NA	TRBJ2-7	CASSEGTAQGLYEQYF	TGTGCCAGCAGCGAAGGGACAGCCCAAGGCCTCTACGAGCAGTACTTC
NA	TRBV18	NA	TRBJ1-4	CASSTRDGNEKLFF	TGTGCCAGCTCAACCCGGGACGGGAATGAAAAACTGTTTTTT
NA	TRBV5-1	NA	TRBJ1-4	CASSLSIGEKLFF	TGCGCCAGCAGCTTGTCCATTGGTGAAAAACTGTTTTTT
NA	TRBV9	once	TRBJ2-7	CASSVEAGPYEQYF	TGTGCCAGCAGCGTAGAGGCGGGTCCCTACGAGCAGTACTTC
NA	TRBV6-5	NA	TRBJ1-1	CASSYTAMNTEAFF	TGTGCCAGCAGTTACACCGCTATGAACACTGAAGCTTTCTTT
NA	TRBV7-2	NA	TRBJ2-7	CASSLRASDSYEQYF	TGTGCCAGCAGCCTGAGGGCTAGCGATTCCTACGAGCAGTACTTC
NA	TRBV25-1	few	TRBJ2-7	CASSEEGVGLSSSYEQYF	TGTGCCAGCAGTGAAGAAGGCGTAGGGCTGTCGAGCTCCTACGAGCAGTACTTC
TRBD1	TRBV6-5	NA	TRBJ2-7	CAIAGTGGDEQYF	TGTGCCATCGCCGGGACAGGGGGCGACGAGCAGTACTTC
NA	TRBV2	once	TRBJ1-1	CASSSQGNTEAFF	TGTGCCAGTTCCAGTCAGGGGAACACTGAAGCTTTCTTT
NA	TRBV28	NA	TRBJ1-3	CASSSPHSGNTIYF	TGTGCCAGCAGTTCCCCGCACTCTGGAAACACCATATATTTT
TRBD1	TRBV5-1	NA	TRBJ1-1	CASSLMGQGSVEAFF	TGCGCCAGCAGCTTGATGGGACAGGGGAGCGTGGAAGCTTTCTTT
NA	TRBV9	NA	TRBJ1-1	CASSVEGNTEAFF	TGTGCCAGCAGCGTTGAGGGGAACACTGAAGCTTTCTTT
TRBD2	TRBV27	once	TRBJ2-5	CASSSVSGSGGQTQYF	TGTGCCAGCAGTTCCGTGAGCGGGAGTGGAGGGCAGACCCAGTACTTC
NA	TRBV6-2/TRBV6-3	NA	TRBJ1-5	CASSYRLRGDQPQHF	TGTGCCAGCAGTTATAGACTTCGGGGAGATCAGCCCCAGCATTTT
NA	TRBV3-1/TRBV3-2	NA	TRBJ1-1	CASSQPHTEAFF	TGTGCCAGCAGCCAACCCCATACTGAAGCTTTCTTT
NA	TRBV2	NA	TRBJ1-5	CASSGQLSNQPQHF	TGTGCCAGCAGTGGACAGCTAAGCAATCAGCCCCAGCATTTT
TRBD2	TRBV28	NA	TRBJ2-7	CASSLTSGSYEQYF	TGTGCCAGCAGTTTGACTAGCGGGTCCTACGAGCAGTACTTC
NA	TRBV2	NA	TRBJ2-7	CASSEKWGSVSYEQYF	TGTGCCAGCAGTGAAAAATGGGGCAGCGTCTCCTACGAGCAGTACTTC
NA	TRBV4-1	NA	TRBJ2-7	CASSQIAGFSYEQYF	TGCGCCAGCAGCCAAATTGCGGGTTTCTCCTACGAGCAGTACTTC
NA	TRBV3-1/TRBV3-2	NA	TRBJ2-7	CASSLVAGEQYF	TGTGCCAGCAGCCTCGTCGCAGGGGAGCAGTACTTC
TRBD2	TRBV30	NA	TRBJ2-1	CAWSHGLAGLNEQFF	TGTGCCTGGAGTCACGGGCTAGCGGGCCTCAATGAGCAGTTCTTC
TRBD2	TRBV2	NA	TRBJ2-2	CASSGTSGVDGELFF	TGTGCCAGCAGTGGGACTAGCGGGGTTGACGGGGAGCTGTTTTTT
NA	TRBV5-8	NA	TRBJ2-1	CACKPMGAGAYNEQFF	TGTGCCTGCAAACCGATGGGGGCAGGAGCCTACAATGAGCAGTTCTTC
TRBD2	TRBV5-1	NA	TRBJ2-5	CASSLTPGRTSGGLVQETQYF	TGCGCCAGCAGCCTAACCCCTGGCCGGACTAGCGGGGGGCTTGTGCAAGAGACCCAGTACTTC
NA	TRBV3-1/TRBV3-2	NA	TRBJ2-3	CASSLGDWGGIATQYF	TGTGCCAGCAGCCTCGGTGATTGGGGGGGCATCGCTACGCAGTATTTT
NA	TRBV7-3	NA	TRBJ1-2	CASSFDRRSGYTF	TGTGCCAGCAGCTTTGACAGGAGGAGCGGCTACACCTTC
NA	TRBV7-8	once	TRBJ2-1	CASSLGRWGINEQFF	TGTGCCAGCAGCCTCGGCCGATGGGGGATCAATGAGCAGTTCTTC
NA	TRBV5-4	NA	TRBJ2-7	CASSLTGTYEQYF	TGTGCCAGCAGCTTGACTGGGACGTACGAGCAGTACTTC
TRBD1	TRBV5-1	once	TRBJ1-1	CASSLRQGETEAFF	TGCGCCAGCAGCTTGAGACAGGGGGAAACTGAAGCTTTCTTT
TRBD1	TRBV18	NA	TRBJ2-7	CASSRQGLDEQYF	TGTGCCAGCTCACGACAGGGGCTGGACGAGCAGTACTTC
NA	TRBV14	NA	TRBJ2-7	CASSPRFLRTVLPHSYEQYF	TGTGCCAGCAGCCCCCGATTTTTACGGACAGTTCTACCTCACTCCTACGAGCAGTACTTC
NA	TRBV24-1	NA	TRBJ1-1	CATSDRENTEAFF	TGTGCCACCAGTGACAGGGAGAACACTGAAGCTTTCTTT
NA	TRBV12-3/TRBV12-4	NA	TRBJ2-5	CASTSTLQETQYF	TGTGCCAGCACCTCGACATTACAAGAGACCCAGTACTTC
NA	TRBV3-1/TRBV3-2	NA	TRBJ1-1	CASSQAQEFAEAFF	TGTGCCAGCAGCCAAGCACAGGAGTTCGCTGAAGCTTTCTTT
NA	TRBV5-6	once	TRBJ2-7	CASSSGALEDEQYF	TGTGCCAGCAGCTCCGGGGCTTTAGAAGACGAGCAGTACTTC
NA	TRBV15	NA	TRBJ1-1	CATSGQGHTEAFF	TGTGCCACCAGCGGCCAGGGTCACACTGAAGCTTTCTTT
NA	TRBV5-6	NA	TRBJ1-6	CASSLGTEGLALHF	TGTGCCAGCAGCTTGGGGACGGAAGGGTTGGCCCTCCACTTT